The T cell receptor (beta chain) under discussion was sequenced for a study of T-cell reconstitution after alpha-beta-depleted transplantation in children. CDR3 length: 14 amino acids. Germline assignment: CDR1 DFQATT and CDR2 SNEGSKA (reference sequence). The V and J ends lost 0 bases and 10 bases respectively, with 16 bases between them. This clonotype was detected ten times or more. Molecular barcoding with unique molecular identifiers was used for the TCRbeta library. TCRdb ran MiXCR on the PCR reads and lists one entry per CDR3 protein. This table has around 400,000 distinct CDR3 sequences, about a tenth appearing once.

The sample consisted of PBMCs from the stem cell graft donor, taken from the stem cell graft. The origin of this receptor is a human donor who donated a stem cell graft to a child with acute myeloid leukemia. The rearrangement joins TRBV20-1 to TRBJ2-1; D might be TRBD2 (5 bases). The DNA of the CDR3 is TGCAGTGCTAGAGATCTTAGAGGGCTGAGCGAGCAGTTCTTC. Its protein product is CSARDLRGLSEQFF.